A single sample gave rise to the 14 T cell receptor beta chains below, sequenced in a study of control samples from healthy donors and cancer patients. Measured with immunoSEQ multiplex PCR; TCRdb has only the in-frame clones, and not every one. The table shows about 140,000 clones, with just under 95% occurring only once. Sequenced material: blood. Every receptor here comes from a man younger than 40 in good health.

The chain employs TRBV7-9 and TRBJ1-3, with TRBD1 as a possible D gene (6 bases). V lost 6 bases to trimming and J lost 3 bases, with 18 bases between them. The CDR3 has 16 residues. The germline V gene has CDR1 SEHNR and CDR2 FQNEAQ (reference sequence). CDR3 sequence: CASRAGQSLGGNTIYF. CDR3 bases: TGTGCCAGCAGAGCCGGACAGTCCCTCGGTGGAAACACCATATATTTT.

This clone has only one observation. The V call is TRBV12-3 or TRBV12-4, the J call TRBJ2-5, with unresolved D. V gave up 3 bases and J gave up 3 bases, with 8 bases separating them. This CDR3 spans 13 amino acids. The CDR3 sequence: CASSFSTEETQYF. For the CDR3, the DNA is TGTGCCAGCAGTTTTAGTACAGAAGAGACCCAGTACTTC.

The V call is TRBV30, the J call TRBJ1-1; D gene unclear. V dropped 4 bases and J dropped 4 bases, with 10 bases sitting between them. The CDR3 sequence is 12 residues long. The V gene's germline CDR1 is GTSNPN and CDR2 SVGIG (reference sequence). CDR3 region: CAWTRRSTEAFF. CDR3 in DNA: TGTGCCTGGACTCGCCGATCCACTGAAGCTTTCTTT.

This clone was found once. This chain uses TRBV5-6 with TRBJ2-3, with TRBD1 matching 7 bases. The CDR3 runs to 16 residues. The junction had 13 bases not matched to a gene; V was cut back by 4 bases and J by 5 bases. The germline gives CDR1 SGHDT, CDR2 YYEEEE. For the CDR3, the DNA is TGTGCCAGCAGCCCCCGAGACAGGGCATTAGGAGATACGCAGTATTTT. Protein sequence: CASSPRDRALGDTQYF. The variable domain in full, completed from reference TRBV5-6 and TRBJ2-3, reads DAGVTQSPTHLIKTRGQQVTLRCSPKSGHDTVSWYQQALGQGPQFIFQYYEEEERQRGNFPDRFSGHQFPNYSSELNVNALLLGDSALYLCASSPRDRALGDTQYFGPGTRLTVL.

V and J are TRBV19 and TRBJ2-7, with TRBD2 identical over 7 bases. The CDR3 is made up of 16 amino acids. The V and J ends lost 2 bases and 4 bases, in that order; junction bases with no gene match: 11. The germline V gene has CDR1 LNHDA and CDR2 SQIVND (reference sequence). The CDR3 protein is CASSINVAGAGYEQYF. As DNA, the CDR3 is TGTGCCAGTAGTATAAACGTCGCGGGAGCGGGGTACGAGCAGTACTTC.

The V gene is TRBV29-1, the J gene TRBJ1-1; no clear D gene. CDR3 size: 13 residues. Trimming left V 3 bases short and J 3 bases short, with 11 bases between. CDR1 is SQVTM and CDR2 is ANQGSEA in the germline V gene. CDR3 sequence reads: CSVDVRPYTEAFF. CDR3 in DNA: TGCAGCGTTGATGTTAGGCCCTACACTGAAGCTTTCTTT. Variable domain in full (rest from reference TRBV29-1 and TRBJ1-1): SAVISQKPSRDICQRGTSLTIQCQVDSQVTMMFWYRQQPGQSLTLIATANQGSEATYESGFVIDKFPISRPNLTFSTLTVSNMSPEDSSIYLCSVDVRPYTEAFFGQGTRLTVV.

CDR3 sequence (DNA): TGTGCCAGCAGCCAATTTTTCAGTGGGGAAAAACTGTTTTTT. Translation: CASSQFFSGEKLFF. This chain uses TRBV14 with TRBJ1-4, with D uncertain. This CDR3 region has 14 residues. The ends were cut back, 2 bases at V and 8 bases at J, with 12 bases in the middle. Germline V gene sequence: CDR1 SGHDN, CDR2 FVKESK.

The chain recombines TRBV27 with TRBJ2-4; 9 bases fit TRBD2. Germline values: CDR1 MNHEY, CDR2 SMNVEV (reference sequence). The CDR3 runs to 15 residues. Germline trimming cut 5 bases from V and 0 bases from J; bases unmatched to any gene: 2. CDR3 in amino acids: CASSGREGAKNIQYF. CDR3 DNA sequence: TGTGCCAGCAGTGGGCGGGAGGGAGCCAAAAACATTCAGTACTTC.

The chain links TRBV4-1 to TRBJ1-2, with 8 bases fitting TRBD1. CDR3 length: 19 residues. After removal of 0 bases from V and 4 bases from J, the junction contained 16 bases not matched to a gene. Germline assignment: CDR1 MGHRA and CDR2 YSYEKL. The CDR3 region is CASSQDPQGAGKLIYGYTF. The CDR3 bases are TGCGCCAGCAGCCAAGATCCTCAGGGGGCAGGAAAACTCATCTATGGCTACACCTTC.

The V gene is TRBV7-5, the J gene TRBJ2-3; TRBD2, the table's D call, lacks a check against the DNA. TRBV7-5 is annotated as a pseudogene. The CDR3 is 16 residues long. CDR3 nucleotides: TGTGCCAGAATGATTACTCTGCGGGGAAGCACAGATACGCAGTATTTT. This gives the protein CARMITLRGSTDTQYF.

The genes are TRBV5-1 and TRBJ2-5; D perhaps matches TRBD2 (6 bases). From germline, CDR1 is SGHRS and CDR2 YFSETQ. The V and J ends lost 1 base and 5 bases respectively, with 15 bases between them. The CDR3 sequence is 15 residues long. The CDR3 is CASSLIGTLRETQYF. CDR3 DNA: TGCGCCAGCAGCTTGATAGGGACTCTTCGGGAGACCCAGTACTTC.

Remarks on this clone: One end of the junction fails to match germline, which may point to a read error. The genes are TRBV14 and TRBJ2-1, with no clear D. Per the germline V gene, CDR1 is SGHDN and CDR2 is FVKESK. This CDR3 spans 12 amino acids. CDR3 in amino acids: CASSQDVDVTIF. CDR3 DNA: TGTGCCAGCAGCCAAGACGTGGACGTTACCATCTTC.

The chain joins TRBV15 to TRBJ2-2; D gene uncertain. From germline, CDR1 is LNHNV and CDR2 YYDKDF (reference sequence). This CDR3 has 12 amino acids. The V end lost 3 bases, the J end lost 5 bases, and 4 bases lay between the germline ends. The chain's CDR3 is CATSSRTGELFF. The CDR3 coding sequence is TGTGCCACCAGCAGCCGAACCGGGGAGCTGTTTTTT.

The J gene is TRBJ1-3, the V gene TRBV7-2; D not certain. V was pared by 3 bases and J by 0 bases, with 9 bases between. This CDR3 spans 15 amino acids. Germline CDR1 is SGHTA and CDR2 is FQGNSA. Here the CDR3 reads CASSLGLSSGNTIYF. The CDR3 DNA follows: TGTGCCAGCAGCTTGGGTCTGAGCTCTGGAAACACCATATATTTT.